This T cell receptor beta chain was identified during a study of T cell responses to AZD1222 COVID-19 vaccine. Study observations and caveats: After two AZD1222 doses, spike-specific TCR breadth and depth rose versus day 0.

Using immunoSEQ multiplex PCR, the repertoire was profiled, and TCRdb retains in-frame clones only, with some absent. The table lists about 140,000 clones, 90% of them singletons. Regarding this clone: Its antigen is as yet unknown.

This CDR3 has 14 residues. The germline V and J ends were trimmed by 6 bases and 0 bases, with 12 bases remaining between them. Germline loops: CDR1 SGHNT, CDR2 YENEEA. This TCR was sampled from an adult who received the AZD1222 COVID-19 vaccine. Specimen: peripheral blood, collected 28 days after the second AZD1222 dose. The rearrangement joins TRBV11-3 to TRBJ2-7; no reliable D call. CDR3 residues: CASSPLTDSYEQYF. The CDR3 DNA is TGTGCCAGCAGTCCTTTGACGGACTCCTACGAGCAGTACTTC.